The clone carrying this T cell receptor beta chain was detected once. Here immunoSEQ multiplex PCR was the method, and the copy in TCRdb shows in-frame clones only, minus some. The sample has about 96,000 clones; 93% are singletons. The data stem from a study of control samples from healthy donors and cancer patients. The CDR3 spans 15 residues. Trimming removed 2 bases at V and 5 bases at J, with 15 bases between. CDR1 and CDR2 from the germline V gene are SGHAT and FQNNGV. The TCR sequence derives from a man between 18 and 29 years old in good health. Sequences were obtained from blood. This rearrangement joins TRBV11-2 to TRBJ2-5; D remains unclear. The CDR3 spells CASSLLWSNRETQYF. Here the CDR3 DNA reads TGTGCCAGCAGCTTACTTTGGAGCAATCGTGAGACCCAGTACTTC.